This TCR beta chain was sequenced for a study of blood T cells in healthy people across ages. Alongside a J-beta primer mix, a sample-barcoded 5' primer served in a second PCR lasting roughly 7 to 12 cycles. Unique molecular identifiers of 12 random nucleotides labeled each cDNA. TCRdb itself ran the 5' RACE reads through MiXCR, one entry per CDR3 protein. This repertoire shows 1,800,000 or so distinct CDR3 sequences, around 40% found once; its top ten account for under 25%. RNA extraction gave at least 5.5 micrograms of total RNA per sample. The sequenced sample consisted of blood. The clonotype comes from a human donor in good health.

In DNA, the CDR3 is TGCAGCGTTGAAGGAACGCGGACTAGCGGGTACGAGCAGTACTTC. Translating gives CSVEGTRTSGYEQYF. V gene TRBV29-1 combines with J gene TRBJ2-7; TRBD2 matches 11 bases. V was pared by 1 base and J by 4 bases, with 6 bases of the junction left unmatched. Germline CDR1 and CDR2: SQVTM and ANQGSEA. The CDR3 sequence is 15 residues long.